This TCR beta chain was obtained from a study of Tregs in tolerant kidney transplant recipients. Repertoires were generated with immunoSEQ multiplex PCR, while TCRdb's copy carries only in-frame clones and drops some. The repertoire holds under 50,000 clones, roughly nine tenths seen once, with 0.55% to 0.85% in the top ten. This clone has only one observation. Germline-derived CDR1 and CDR2 are SGHTA and FQGTGA. Trimming removed 1 base at V and 6 bases at J, with 9 bases between. The CDR3 runs 13 residues. Sequences were obtained from Tregs from blood. The TCR was taken from a human donor in good health. The J gene is TRBJ1-1, the V gene TRBV7-3; no clear D gene. The CDR3 nucleotides are TGTGCCAGCAGCTTAAGGGCAGGCTCTGAAGCTTTCTTT. This gives the protein CASSLRAGSEAFF.